The present T cell receptor (beta chain) was sequenced within a study of beta chain features in type 1 diabetes. The CDR3 loop spans 13 amino acids. Germline values: CDR1 MNHEY, CDR2 SVGAGI. V shed 5 bases and J shed 1 base, with 8 bases lying between them. Expressed TCRB transcripts were sequenced, since all the RNA that had been isolated was reverse transcribed. The repertoire was sequenced with immunoSEQ multiplex PCR; TCRdb's copy has only in-frame clones and lacks some. The sample shows 150,000 to 200,000 clones, just over 9% of them seen only once. The purity of all sorted populations exceeded 98%.

Material: central memory CD4+ T cells from blood. The chain carries TRBV6-5 and TRBJ1-1; possible D gene TRBD1, 6 bases. This receptor was identified in a woman aged 18-29 years in good health. The CDR3 DNA follows: TGTGCCAGCAGTGGACAGTCGAACACTGAAGCTTTCTTT. It yields the protein CASSGQSNTEAFF.